This T cell receptor (beta chain) comes out of a study of cytomegalovirus exposure and HLA in healthy donors. Study at large: The Caucasian-associated ancestry cluster held roughly 80% of 398 genotyped donors. Broader study findings: Overall, approximately 150 TCR beta chains were annotated as cytomegalovirus-associated.

It was with 60 Vbeta and 13 Jbeta primers that the PCR ran. Profiling relied on immunoSEQ multiplex PCR, and the TCRdb table lists in-frame clones only, not all of them. The sample lists roughly 200,000 clones, 81% occurring once. For this clone: Its matching antigen is unknown.

The V and J ends lost 5 bases and 8 bases respectively, with 19 bases between them. Germline CDR1 and CDR2: MDHEN and SYDVKM. There are 15 residues in the CDR3. The source is a man aged 40-50 years in good health and CMV-seropositive. V usage is TRBV28 and J usage is TRBJ1-5, with D maybe TRBD1 (6 bases). Material: PBMCs. CDR3 in DNA: TGTGCCAGCAGTCCTCGACAGGTCATAGGGGAGCCCCAGCATTTT. Its translation is CASSPRQVIGEPQHF.